The following is a T cell receptor (beta chain) sequence with its context. This entry is derived from a study of blood T cell repertoires in COVID-19. Repertoires were generated with immunoSEQ multiplex PCR, while TCRdb's copy carries only in-frame clones and drops some. This sample has 150,000 to 200,000 clones, with approximately 86% found just once. Germline CDR1 and CDR2: LNHNV and YYDKDF (reference sequence). V lost 3 bases and J lost 12, with 18 bases in between. CDR3 length: 13 residues. The receptor's source is a man aged 55 to 70 with acute or convalescent COVID-19. What was sequenced was peripheral blood. V gene TRBV15 combines with J gene TRBJ2-7, with D maybe TRBD1 (6 bases). The CDR3 is CATSRETGSPPYF. For the CDR3, the DNA is TGTGCCACCAGCAGGGAAACAGGGAGTCCTCCGTACTTC.